Listed below are T cell receptor beta chains from one sample, sequenced in a study of radiotherapy plus CTLA-4 blockade in lung cancer. Assay used: immunoSEQ multiplex PCR; TCRdb lists only in-frame clones, some missing. The sample shows some 62,000 clones, approximately 77% of them seen only once. Sequences were derived from peripheral blood, sampled from a patient treated with radiotherapy plus ipilimumab. The receptor source for this set is a human donor with non-small cell lung cancer who had a complete response to radiotherapy plus ipilimumab. CDR3s include the opening cysteine and the closing phenylalanine or tryptophan. D genes are given only for firm matches. Size is omitted from some rows. Given values are once, few, many or a class for expanded clones.

clone_size d_call j_call v_call cdr3_nt cdr3_aa
NA NA TRBJ2-1 TRBV7-7 TGTGCTAGCAGCTTAGCGCCTGGTAAGGGTCTGGATGAGCAGTTCTTC CASSLAPGKGLDEQFF
NA NA TRBJ1-3 TRBV4-1 TGCGCCAGCACCGATTCGGACTTCTCTGGAAACACCATATATTTT CASTDSDFSGNTIYF
NA NA TRBJ2-3 TRBV27 TGTGCCAGCAGCTATTGGGACTCCTCCGGTACGCAGTATTTT CASSYWDSSGTQYF
NA NA TRBJ1-1 TRBV5-6 TGTGCCAGCAGCTTGGTACGGGGGATAGGGAACACTGAAGCTTTCTTT CASSLVRGIGNTEAFF
NA TRBD1 TRBJ1-2 TRBV29-1 TGCAGCGCCGGGACAGCGGCAAACTATGGCTACACCTTC CSAGTAANYGYTF
NA NA TRBJ2-7 TRBV6-1 TGTGCCAGCAGTGAAAATAACATACGGGATCGGGAGCAGTACTTC CASSENNIRDREQYF
few TRBD1 TRBJ2-7 TRBV6-5 TGTGCCAGCAGTGACAGGGGTTACGAGCAGTACTTC CASSDRGYEQYF
NA NA TRBJ1-1 TRBV7-2 TGTGCCAGCAGCTTAGACCCAGGGAGGGACACTGAAGCTTTCTTT CASSLDPGRDTEAFF
NA NA TRBJ2-5 TRBV10-1 TGCGCCAGCAGTGAGTCTCAGGGTCAAGAGACCCAGTACTTC CASSESQGQETQYF
NA TRBD1 TRBJ2-1 TRBV7-9 TGTGCCAGCAGGTGGGGGACAGGGGCCTACAATGAGCAGTTCTTC CASRWGTGAYNEQFF
NA NA TRBJ2-4 TRBV2 TGTGCCAGCAGTGAAGTTAGGCAGGGGGGGAACATTCAGTACTTC CASSEVRQGGNIQYF
NA NA TRBJ1-2 TRBV7-9 TGTGCCAGCAGCGAAGGCTATGGCTACACCTTC CASSEGYGYTF
once NA TRBJ2-5 TRBV23-1 TGCGCCGCGACGCGGGACCAAGAGACCCAGTACTTC CAATRDQETQYF
NA NA TRBJ1-4 TRBV4-3 TGCGCCAGCAGCCTATCTTGGCGGTCTAATGAAAAACTGTTTTTT CASSLSWRSNEKLFF
NA NA TRBJ1-2 TRBV4-3 TGCGCCAGCAGCCAAGATCGGATTAACTATGGCTACACTTTC CASSQDRINYGYTF
NA TRBD1 TRBJ1-2 TRBV5-1 TGCGCCAGCAGCGGGGGACAGGGACTATCGAACACCTTC CASSGGQGLSNTF
NA NA TRBJ2-5 TRBV28 TGTGCCAGCAGTCCACAGGATCAAGAGACCCAGTACTTC CASSPQDQETQYF
NA NA TRBJ2-3 TRBV30 TGTGCCTGGAGGATAACAGATACGCAGTATTTT CAWRITDTQYF
NA NA TRBJ1-5 TRBV2 TGTGCCAGCTCAGGGAACAATCAGCCCCAGCATTTT CASSGNNQPQHF
NA TRBD2 TRBJ2-5 TRBV10-3 TGTGCCATCAGTGAGTCGGGGACTAGCGGGATGGAGACCCAGTACTTC CAISESGTSGMETQYF
NA TRBD1 TRBJ2-7 TRBV4-3 TGCGCCAGCAGCCAACGTCAGGGGGAAAGCTCCTACGAGCAGTACTTC CASSQRQGESSYEQYF
NA TRBD2 TRBJ2-3 TRBV7-9 TGTGCCAGCAGCTTGACTAGCGGGAGCACAGATACGCAGTATTTT CASSLTSGSTDTQYF
NA NA TRBJ1-2 TRBV29-1 TGCAGCGTTCCCCGGGGGGAAACCCACGGCTACACCTTC CSVPRGETHGYTF
NA TRBD1 TRBJ2-2 TRBV29-1 TGCAGCGTTGAAGGACAGGGGGCAGGTACCGGGGAGCTGTTTTTT CSVEGQGAGTGELFF
NA NA TRBJ2-5 TRBV5-1 TGCGCCAGCAGCTTGCGGGCTGACGAAGAGACCCAGTACTTC CASSLRADEETQYF
once NA TRBJ2-6 TRBV7-2 TGTGCCAGCAGGCACGGTAGCTCTGGGGCCAACGTCCTGACTTTC CASRHGSSGANVLTF
NA NA TRBJ1-1 TRBV9 TGTGCCAGCAGCGGCGGTTACACCATGAACACTGAAGCTTTCTTT CASSGGYTMNTEAFF
NA NA TRBJ2-6 TRBV5-1 TGCGCCAGCAGCCAGGGTCCTGGGGCCAACGTCCTGACTTTC CASSQGPGANVLTF
NA NA TRBJ2-3 TRBV18 TGTGCCAGCTCACCACCGGGCACAGATACGCAGTATTTT CASSPPGTDTQYF